One and the same sample provided the 20 T cell receptor beta chains below, sequenced in a study of human T cells and chemical hapten exposure. The time point is: patch test 2, 6 weeks after DPC sensitization. Treatment reported: therapeutic diphenylcyclopropenone sensitization with weekly scalp DPC. TCRdb re-derived calls from the RACE reads in MiXCR, one entry per CDR3 protein. This table has some 71,000 distinct CDR3 sequences, 10% appearing once. The input for sequencing was whole blood, taken in connection with sensitization to the hapten diphenylcyclopropenone (DPC). These receptors came from a woman aged 45 to 65 with alopecia areata. Some clones in this sample may be carry-over from other donors' samples.

This clonotype was observed many times. The J gene is TRBJ1-2, the V gene TRBV7-9; tentative D call: TRBD1 (5 bases). CDR1 and CDR2 (germline): SEHNR, FQNEAQ (reference sequence). The V end lost 2 bases, the J end lost 8 bases, and 15 bases lay between the germline ends. This CDR3 has 14 residues. The CDR3 DNA reads as TGTGCCAGCAGCTTACCATCAGGGAGAGGAGGCTACACCTTC. Translated, it gives CASSLPSGRGGYTF.

This clonotype has ten or more counts. This chain joins TRBV12-3 or TRBV12-4 and TRBJ2-1; D is possibly TRBD1 (6 bases). There are 19 residues in the CDR3. The V end lost 6 bases, the J end lost 0 bases, and 24 bases lay between the germline ends. The chain's CDR3 is CASSSYTLGARSSYNEQFF. CDR3 coding DNA: TGTGCCAGCAGCTCCTACACTTTGGGGGCCCGCAGCTCCTACAATGAGCAGTTCTTC.

This clonotype was observed many times. The J gene is TRBJ2-2, the V gene TRBV3-1; D gene uncertain. V was trimmed by 1 base and J by 7 bases, leaving 7 bases between them. Germline values: CDR1 LGHDT, CDR2 YNNKEL (reference sequence). This CDR3 region has 13 residues. The CDR3 DNA reads TGTGCCAGCAGCCAAGTTTCGAGCGGGGAGCTGTTTTTT. Translation: CASSQVSSGELFF.

This clonotype was observed a handful of times. Here the CDR3 reads CASSIWLAGGNEQFF. The CDR3 bases are TGTGCCAGTAGTATATGGCTAGCGGGAGGTAATGAGCAGTTCTTC. V gene TRBV19 combines with J gene TRBJ2-1; 11 bases match TRBD2. The germline V gene has CDR1 LNHDA and CDR2 SQIVND (reference sequence). J gave up 7 bases and V 2 bases, and 4 bases lay outside the gene matches. The CDR3 runs to 15 residues.

This clonotype has at least ten counts. The chain has TRBV11-2 and TRBJ2-2, with a weak D call TRBD1 (5 bases). Germline V gene sequence: CDR1 SGHAT, CDR2 FQNNGV. Deletions cut 5 bases from V and 3 bases from J, with 16 bases between. This CDR3 spans 16 amino acids. The CDR3 coding sequence is TGTGCCAGCAGCCGCGGTAGGGGCGCGCACACCGGGGAGCTGTTTTTT. As protein: CASSRGRGAHTGELFF. Full variable domain (remainder filled in from reference TRBV11-2 and TRBJ2-2): EAGVAQSPRYKIIEKRQSVAFWCNPISGHATLYWYQQILGQGPKLLIQFQNNGVVDDSQLPKDRFSAERLKGVDSTLKIQPAKLEDSAVYLCASSRGRGAHTGELFFGEGSRLTVL.

There are a few counts of this clonotype. The J gene is TRBJ2-7, the V gene TRBV27; D is unresolved. Trimming left V 1 base short and J 2 bases short, with 6 bases between. From germline, CDR1 is MNHEY and CDR2 SMNVEV (reference sequence). This CDR3 is 13 amino acids long. The CDR3 sequence is CASSLYQTYEQYF. Written as DNA, the CDR3 is TGTGCCAGCAGTTTATATCAGACCTACGAGCAGTACTTC.

This clonotype was seen a handful of times. V is TRBV29-1 and J is TRBJ1-1; weak D call: TRBD1 (6 bases). The germline V and J ends were trimmed by 5 bases and 1 base, with 14 bases remaining between them. CDR1 is SQVTM, CDR2 ANQGSEA, per germline. There are 14 residues in the CDR3. The DNA for the CDR3 is TGCAGCGTTCGACAGGTCGGTGAGAACACTGAAGCTTTCTTT. Translating it yields CSVRQVGENTEAFF.

This clonotype was found a few times. The gene calls are TRBV5-5 and TRBJ2-7; the match to TRBD2 covers 11 bases. The CDR3 runs 17 residues. The germline V gene encodes CDR1 SGHKS and CDR2 YYEKEE (reference sequence). Trimming at V came to 4 bases and at J to 0 bases, leaving 9 bases not matched to a gene. CDR3 sequence (DNA): TGTGCCAGCAGCACCACCGAAACTAGCGGGAGCTCCTACGAGCAGTACTTC. This gives the protein CASSTTETSGSSYEQYF.

This clonotype came up many times. The gene calls are TRBV2 and TRBJ2-5, with 13 nucleotides matching TRBD2. V shed 10 bases, J shed 4 bases, and the junction held 6 bases outside the gene matches. This CDR3 contains 14 residues. Germline V CDR1 and CDR2: SNHLY, FYNNEI. The CDR3 DNA is TGTGCCACCCGACTAGCGGGAGGAGGAGAGACCCAGTACTTC. Protein: CATRLAGGGETQYF. Together with reference TRBV2 and TRBJ2-5, the CDR3 gives the full variable domain: EPEVTQTPSHQVTQMGQEVILRCVPISNHLYFYWYRQILGQKVEFLVSFYNNEISEKSEIFDDQFSVERPDGSNFTLKIRSTKLEDSAMYFCATRLAGGGETQYFGPGTRLLVL.

This clonotype was counted many times. CDR3 sequence: CASSGVGRQETQYF. DNA of the CDR3: TGCGCCAGCAGTGGTGTAGGACGCCAAGAGACCCAGTACTTC. The chain combines TRBV10-2 with TRBJ2-5; D is undetermined. V lost 4 bases and J lost 1, with 10 bases in between. This CDR3 region has 14 residues. Germline V gene data show CDR1 as WSHSY and CDR2 as SAAADI.

This clonotype has more than one count but fewer than ten. The V and J genes are TRBV6-6 and TRBJ2-7, with TRBD1 matching 8 bases. With 2 bases clipped from V and 0 bases from J, the junction kept 3 bases outside the gene matches. This CDR3 is built from 15 residues. Germline CDR1 and CDR2: MNHNY and SVGAGI (reference sequence). This CDR3 is CASSYPTGDSYEQYF. In DNA form, the CDR3 reads TGTGCCAGCAGTTACCCGACAGGGGACTCCTACGAGCAGTACTTC.

This clonotype has ten or more counts. The genes are TRBV18 and TRBJ2-5; 7 bases agree with TRBD1. The CDR3 has 16 residues. Per germline, CDR1 KGHSH and CDR2 LQKENI. With V trimmed by 1 base and J by 4 bases, 9 bases remained unmatched. This CDR3 is CASSPLAGTDGETQYF. CDR3 DNA: TGTGCCAGCTCACCACTCGCCGGGACAGACGGAGAGACCCAGTACTTC.

This clonotype was seen repeatedly, ten times or more. The chain links TRBV6-1 to TRBJ1-5; D remains unclear. Trimming removed 8 bases at V and 7 bases at J, with 18 bases between. The germline CDR1 and CDR2 sequences are MNHNS and SASEGT. This CDR3 is 14 amino acids long. The CDR3 nucleotides read TGTGCCAGCGTTGTCTCCGCTAGTAACCAGCCCCAGCATTTT. It codes for CASVVSASNQPQHF.

This clonotype was detected ten times or more. The chain has TRBV7-6 and TRBJ1-1; D ambiguous. The V end was cut by 4 bases, the J end by 2 bases, with 14 bases between. The CDR3 consists of 15 residues. Germline lookup yields CDR1 SGHVS and CDR2 FNYEAQ. The CDR3 loop is CASSSDTTYNTEAFF. CDR3 coding DNA: TGTGCCAGCAGCTCCGATACTACCTATAACACTGAAGCTTTCTTT.

This clonotype was found many times. The chain joins TRBV11-2 to TRBJ2-5, with D perhaps assigned TRBD1 or TRBD2 (6 bases each). Per germline, CDR1 SGHAT and CDR2 FQNNGV. Deletions cut 1 base from V and 5 bases from J, with 17 bases between. The CDR3 spans 16 residues. CDR3 nucleotide sequence: TGTGCCAGCAGCTTAGTATTCGGGGGCGCGGGGGAGACCCAGTACTTC. Translated, it gives CASSLVFGGAGETQYF.

This clonotype has at least ten counts. J is TRBJ2-1 and V is TRBV7-6, with D tentatively TRBD2 (6 bases). CDR3 length: 12 amino acids. In germline, CDR1 is SGHVS, CDR2 FNYEAQ. The V end lost 5 bases, the J end lost 8 bases, and 10 bases lay between the germline ends. The DNA for the CDR3 is TGTGCCAGCAGCCCTTGGGGGGATGAGCAGTTCTTC. Translation gives CASSPWGDEQFF.

This clonotype was seen many times. J is TRBJ2-2 and V is TRBV6-1; TRBD2 matches at 10 bases. The CDR3 covers 17 residues. V shed 6 bases, J shed 4 bases, and the junction held 11 bases outside the gene matches. CDR1 MNHNS and CDR2 SASEGT come from the germline V gene. CDR3 residues: CASRIEREGLGTGELFF. DNA for the CDR3: TGTGCCAGCAGGATCGAGCGGGAGGGCCTAGGCACCGGGGAGCTGTTTTTT.

This clonotype appeared many times. This chain joins TRBV5-6 and TRBJ2-1; D is unclear. This CDR3 contains 12 residues. The germline CDR1 and CDR2 sequences are SGHDT and YYEEEE. V was shortened by 3 bases and J by 7 bases, with 8 bases between the two germline ends. The CDR3 bases are TGTGCCAGCAGCTCCCTGTGGAATGAGCAGTTCTTC. It yields the protein CASSSLWNEQFF.

This clonotype was recorded at least ten times. The CDR3 DNA is TGCGCCAGCAGCTTGGTCGGGACAGGGTCTTACACTGAAGCTTTCTTT. Encoded protein: CASSLVGTGSYTEAFF. V is TRBV5-1 and J is TRBJ1-1; 9 positions agree with TRBD1. This CDR3 contains 16 residues. J lost 3 bases, V lost 0 bases, and 6 bases had no gene match. The germline gives CDR1 SGHRS, CDR2 YFSETQ.

This clonotype was recorded many times. This chain connects TRBV29-1 to TRBJ2-7; D uncertain. The ends were cut back, 5 bases at V and 7 bases at J, with 12 bases in the middle. The CDR3 extends over 11 amino acids. Germline V lookup: CDR1 SQVTM, CDR2 ANQGSEA. CDR3 DNA sequence: TGCAGCGTTAGGGTAGGGCCTGAGCAGTACTTC. Its translation is CSVRVGPEQYF.